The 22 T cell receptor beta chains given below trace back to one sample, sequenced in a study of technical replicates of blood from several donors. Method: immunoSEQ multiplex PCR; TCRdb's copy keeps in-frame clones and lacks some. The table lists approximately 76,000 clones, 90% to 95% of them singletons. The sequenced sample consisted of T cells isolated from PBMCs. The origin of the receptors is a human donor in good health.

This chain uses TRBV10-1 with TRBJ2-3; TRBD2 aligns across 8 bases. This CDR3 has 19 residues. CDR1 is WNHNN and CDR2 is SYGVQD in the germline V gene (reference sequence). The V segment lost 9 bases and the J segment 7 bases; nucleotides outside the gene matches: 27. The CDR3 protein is CASLLREGKGLAVENTQYF. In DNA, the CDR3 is TGCGCCAGTCTACTACGTGAGGGCAAAGGACTAGCCGTCGAGAATACGCAGTATTTT.

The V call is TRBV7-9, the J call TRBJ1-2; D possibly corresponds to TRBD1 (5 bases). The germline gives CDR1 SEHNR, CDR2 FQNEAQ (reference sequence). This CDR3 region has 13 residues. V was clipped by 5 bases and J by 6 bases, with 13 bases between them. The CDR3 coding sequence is TGTGCCAGCAGCCCCGGGGGATTCGATGGCTACACCTTC. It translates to CASSPGGFDGYTF. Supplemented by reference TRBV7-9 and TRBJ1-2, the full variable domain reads DTGVSQNPRHKITKRGQNVTFRCDPISEHNRLYWYRQTLGQGPEFLTYFQNEAQLEKSRLLSDRFSAERPKGSFSTLEIQRTEQGDSAMYLCASSPGGFDGYTFGSGTRLTVV.

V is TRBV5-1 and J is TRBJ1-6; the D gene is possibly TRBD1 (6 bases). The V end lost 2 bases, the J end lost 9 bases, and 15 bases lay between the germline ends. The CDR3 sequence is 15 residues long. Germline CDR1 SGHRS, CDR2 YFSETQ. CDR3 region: CASSLSGGPSSPLHF. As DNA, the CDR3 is TGCGCCAGCAGCTTAAGCGGGGGGCCCTCTTCACCCCTCCACTTT.

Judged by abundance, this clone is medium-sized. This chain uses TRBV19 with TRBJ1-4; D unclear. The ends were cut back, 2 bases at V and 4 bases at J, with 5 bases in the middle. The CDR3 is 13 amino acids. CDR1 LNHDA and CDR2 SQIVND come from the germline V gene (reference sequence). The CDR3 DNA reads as TGTGCCAGTAGTATATCCAGTAATGAAAAACTGTTTTTT. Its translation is CASSISSNEKLFF.

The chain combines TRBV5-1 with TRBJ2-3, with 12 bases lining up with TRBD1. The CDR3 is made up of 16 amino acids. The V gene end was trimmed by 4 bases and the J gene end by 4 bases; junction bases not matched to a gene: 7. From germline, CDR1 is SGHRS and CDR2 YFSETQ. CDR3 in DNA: TGCGCCAGCAGCCTACCGGGACAGGGGGCGGCAGATACGCAGTATTTT. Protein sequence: CASSLPGQGAADTQYF.

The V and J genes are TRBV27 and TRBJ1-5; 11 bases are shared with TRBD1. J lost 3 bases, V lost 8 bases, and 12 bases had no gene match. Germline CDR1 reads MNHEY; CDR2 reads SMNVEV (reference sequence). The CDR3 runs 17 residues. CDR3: CASAKWGTGGNNQPQHF. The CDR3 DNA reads TGTGCCAGCGCAAAATGGGGGACAGGGGGAAACAATCAGCCCCAGCATTTT.

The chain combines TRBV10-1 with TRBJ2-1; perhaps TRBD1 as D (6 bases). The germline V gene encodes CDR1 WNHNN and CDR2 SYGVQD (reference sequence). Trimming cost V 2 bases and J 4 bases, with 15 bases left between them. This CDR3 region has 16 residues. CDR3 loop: CASSEEGHELYNEQFF. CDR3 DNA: TGCGCCAGCAGTGAGGAGGGACATGAACTTTACAATGAGCAGTTCTTC.

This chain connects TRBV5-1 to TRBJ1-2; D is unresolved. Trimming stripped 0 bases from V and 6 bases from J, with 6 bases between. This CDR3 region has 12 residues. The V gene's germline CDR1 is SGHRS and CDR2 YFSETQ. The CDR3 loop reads CASSLAADGYTF. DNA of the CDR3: TGCGCCAGCAGCTTGGCCGCGGATGGCTACACCTTC.

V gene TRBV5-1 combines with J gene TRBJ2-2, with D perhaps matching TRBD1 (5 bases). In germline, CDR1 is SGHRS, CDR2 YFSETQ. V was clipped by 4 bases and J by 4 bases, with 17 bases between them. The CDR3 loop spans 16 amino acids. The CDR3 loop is CASSQVGAQTTGELFF. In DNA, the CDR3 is TGCGCCAGCAGCCAGGTAGGGGCCCAGACCACCGGGGAGCTGTTTTTT.

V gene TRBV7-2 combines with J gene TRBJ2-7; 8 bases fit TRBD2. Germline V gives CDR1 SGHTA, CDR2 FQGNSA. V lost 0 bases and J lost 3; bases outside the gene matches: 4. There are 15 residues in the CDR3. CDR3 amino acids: CASSLAAGAYYEQYF. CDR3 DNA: TGTGCCAGCAGCTTAGCAGCGGGGGCATACTACGAGCAGTACTTC. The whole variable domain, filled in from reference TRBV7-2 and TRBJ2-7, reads GAGVSQSPSNKVTEKGKDVELRCDPISGHTALYWYRQSLGQGLEFLIYFQGNSAPDKSGLPSDRFSAERTGGSVSTLTIQRTQQEDSAVYLCASSLAAGAYYEQYFGPGTRLTVT.

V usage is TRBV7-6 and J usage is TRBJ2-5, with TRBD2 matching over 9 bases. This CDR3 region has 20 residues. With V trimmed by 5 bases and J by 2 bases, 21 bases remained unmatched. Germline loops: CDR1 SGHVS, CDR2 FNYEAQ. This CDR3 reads CASSLKQLAGERGEQETQYF. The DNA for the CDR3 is TGTGCCAGCAGCCTTAAACAATTAGCGGGAGAAAGGGGGGAACAAGAGACCCAGTACTTC.

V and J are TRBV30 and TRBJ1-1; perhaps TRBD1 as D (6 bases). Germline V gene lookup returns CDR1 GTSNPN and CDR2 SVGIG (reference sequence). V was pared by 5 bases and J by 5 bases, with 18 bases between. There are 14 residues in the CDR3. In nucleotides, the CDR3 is TGTGCCTGGGGACGGGGGGGGCCTAATACTGAAGCTTTCTTT. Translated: CAWGRGGPNTEAFF.

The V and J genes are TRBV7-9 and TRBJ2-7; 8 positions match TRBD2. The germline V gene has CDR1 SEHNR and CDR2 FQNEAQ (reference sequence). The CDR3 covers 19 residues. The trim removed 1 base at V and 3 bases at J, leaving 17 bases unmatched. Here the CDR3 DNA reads TGTGCCAGCAGCTTAGGGGAGTGGAGAAATCGTAGCGGGAACTACGAGCAGTACTTC. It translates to CASSLGEWRNRSGNYEQYF. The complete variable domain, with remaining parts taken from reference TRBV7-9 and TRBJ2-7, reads DTGVSQNPRHKITKRGQNVTFRCDPISEHNRLYWYRQTLGQGPEFLTYFQNEAQLEKSRLLSDRFSAERPKGSFSTLEIQRTEQGDSAMYLCASSLGEWRNRSGNYEQYFGPGTRLTVT.

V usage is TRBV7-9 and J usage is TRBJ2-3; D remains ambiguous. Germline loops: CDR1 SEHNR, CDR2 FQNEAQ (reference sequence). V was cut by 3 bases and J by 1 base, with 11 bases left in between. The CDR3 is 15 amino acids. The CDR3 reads CASSFTQAGTDTQYF. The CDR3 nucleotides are TGTGCCAGCAGCTTTACGCAGGCTGGCACAGATACGCAGTATTTT.

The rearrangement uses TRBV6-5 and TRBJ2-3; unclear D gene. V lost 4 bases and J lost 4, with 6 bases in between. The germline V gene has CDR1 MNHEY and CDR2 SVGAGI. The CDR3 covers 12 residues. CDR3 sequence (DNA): TGTGCCAGCAGTTCGACTTCAGATACGCAGTATTTT. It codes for CASSSTSDTQYF.

The CDR3 is CASAGTGNYGYTF. CDR3 nucleotides: TGTGCCAGCGCCGGGACAGGGAACTATGGCTACACCTTC. The V call is TRBV2, the J call TRBJ1-2; 9 bases line up with TRBD1. Germline V gene lookup returns CDR1 SNHLY and CDR2 FYNNEI. The CDR3 is made up of 13 amino acids. V was pared by 8 bases and J by 2 bases, with 3 bases of the junction left unmatched.

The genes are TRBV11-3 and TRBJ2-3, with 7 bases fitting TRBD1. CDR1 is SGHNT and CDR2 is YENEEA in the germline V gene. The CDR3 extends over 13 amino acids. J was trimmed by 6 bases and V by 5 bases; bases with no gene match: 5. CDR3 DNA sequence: TGTGCCAGCAGCCAGGGGGTTGTGGATACGCAGTATTTT. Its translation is CASSQGVVDTQYF.

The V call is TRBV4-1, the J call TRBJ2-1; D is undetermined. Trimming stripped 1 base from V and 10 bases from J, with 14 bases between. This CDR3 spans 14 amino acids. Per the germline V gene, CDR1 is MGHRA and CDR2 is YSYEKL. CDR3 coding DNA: TGCGCCAGCAGCCAAGTCAAGAGGATCCCCGAGCAGTTCTTC. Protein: CASSQVKRIPEQFF.

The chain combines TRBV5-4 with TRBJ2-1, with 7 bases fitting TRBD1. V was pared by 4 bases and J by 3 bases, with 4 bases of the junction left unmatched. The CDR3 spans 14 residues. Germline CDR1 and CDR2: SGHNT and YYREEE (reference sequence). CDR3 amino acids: CASSRWDSYNEQFF. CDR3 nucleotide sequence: TGTGCCAGCAGCAGATGGGACAGCTACAATGAGCAGTTCTTC.

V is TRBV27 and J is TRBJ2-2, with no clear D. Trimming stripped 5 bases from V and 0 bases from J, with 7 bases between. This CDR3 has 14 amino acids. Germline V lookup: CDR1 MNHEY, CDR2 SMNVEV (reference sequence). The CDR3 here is CASSPRTNTGELFF. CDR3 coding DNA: TGTGCCAGCAGTCCGAGGACGAACACCGGGGAGCTGTTTTTT.

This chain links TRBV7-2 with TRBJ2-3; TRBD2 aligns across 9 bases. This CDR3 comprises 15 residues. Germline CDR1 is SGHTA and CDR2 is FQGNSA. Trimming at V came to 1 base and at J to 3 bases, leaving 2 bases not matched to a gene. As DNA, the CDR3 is TGTGCCAGCAGCTTAGTAGCGGGGGCGACAGATACGCAGTATTTT. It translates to CASSLVAGATDTQYF.

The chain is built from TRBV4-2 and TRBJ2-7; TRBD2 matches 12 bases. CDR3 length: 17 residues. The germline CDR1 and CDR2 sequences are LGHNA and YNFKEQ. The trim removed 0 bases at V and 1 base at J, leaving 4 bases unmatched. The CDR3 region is CASSQEKLAGGSYEQYF. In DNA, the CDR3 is TGTGCCAGCAGCCAAGAAAAACTAGCGGGAGGATCCTACGAGCAGTACTTC.